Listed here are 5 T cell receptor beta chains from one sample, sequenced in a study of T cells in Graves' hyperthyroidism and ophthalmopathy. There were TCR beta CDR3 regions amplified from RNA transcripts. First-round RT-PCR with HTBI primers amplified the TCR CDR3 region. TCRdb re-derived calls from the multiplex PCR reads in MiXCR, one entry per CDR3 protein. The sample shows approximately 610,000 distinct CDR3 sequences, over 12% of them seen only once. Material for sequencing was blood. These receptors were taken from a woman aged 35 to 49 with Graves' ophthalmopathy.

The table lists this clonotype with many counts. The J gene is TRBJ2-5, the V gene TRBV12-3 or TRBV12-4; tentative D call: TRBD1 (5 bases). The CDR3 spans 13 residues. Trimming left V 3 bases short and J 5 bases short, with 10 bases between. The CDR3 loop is CASSLRQLETQYF. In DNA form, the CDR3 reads TGTGCCAGCAGTTTGAGACAGTTGGAGACCCAGTACTTC.

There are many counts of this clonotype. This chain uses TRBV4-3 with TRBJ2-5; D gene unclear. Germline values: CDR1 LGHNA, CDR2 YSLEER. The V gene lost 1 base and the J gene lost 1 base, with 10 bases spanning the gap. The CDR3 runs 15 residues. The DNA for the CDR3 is TGCGCCAGCAGCCAAGGCAATGATCCCCAAGAGACCCAGTACTTC. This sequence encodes CASSQGNDPQETQYF.

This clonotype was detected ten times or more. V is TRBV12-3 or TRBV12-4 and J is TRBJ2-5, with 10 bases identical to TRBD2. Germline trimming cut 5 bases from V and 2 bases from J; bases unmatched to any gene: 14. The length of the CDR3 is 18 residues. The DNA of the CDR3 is TGTGCCAGCAGTCCAGGACTAGCGGATCCACTTACTCAAGAGACCCAGTACTTC. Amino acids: CASSPGLADPLTQETQYF.

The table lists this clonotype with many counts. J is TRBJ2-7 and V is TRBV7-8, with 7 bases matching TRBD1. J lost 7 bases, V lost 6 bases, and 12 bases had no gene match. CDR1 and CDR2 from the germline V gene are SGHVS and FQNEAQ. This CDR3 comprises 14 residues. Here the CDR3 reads CASRPGTAYGEQYF. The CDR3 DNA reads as TGTGCCAGCAGACCAGGGACAGCCTATGGGGAGCAGTACTTC.

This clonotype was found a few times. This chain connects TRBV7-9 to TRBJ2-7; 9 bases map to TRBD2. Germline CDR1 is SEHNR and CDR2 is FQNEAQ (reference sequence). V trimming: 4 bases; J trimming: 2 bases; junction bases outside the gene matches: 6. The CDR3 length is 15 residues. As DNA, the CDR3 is TGTGCCAGCAGCTCCTCTACTAGCGGGCCCTACGAGCAGTACTTC. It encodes CASSSSTSGPYEQYF.